This T cell receptor (beta chain) was documented in a study of cytomegalovirus exposure and HLA in healthy donors. About this clone: What it recognizes is unknown.

General study results and limits: An apparent linkage of common viral pathogens to several of the most significant clusters emerged in a later analysis.

Though nominally healthy at sampling, donors likely had unrecorded immune exposures. PCR used 60 Vbeta primers and 13 Jbeta primers. The method was immunoSEQ multiplex PCR; TCRdb's version includes in-frame clones alone and lacks a portion of them. The specimen's table records some 200,000 clones. Germline V gene sequence: CDR1 SGHTA, CDR2 FQGNSA. Trimming took 1 base from V and 5 from J; bases not matched to a gene: 8. CDR3 length: 17 residues. The clonotype originates from a girl aged 2 to 10 in good health and CMV-seropositive. This chain joins TRBV7-2 and TRBJ2-3; 11 positions agree with TRBD2. The source material was PBMCs. Here the CDR3 DNA reads TGTGCCAGCAGCTTAGTTGGGGGGCTAGCGGGAGGAGATACGCAGTATTTT. Its protein is CASSLVGGLAGGDTQYF.